The present T cell receptor beta chain was sequenced within a study of T cell clones after liver transplantation. The CDR3 contains 15 residues. V was trimmed by 0 bases and J by 6 bases, leaving 12 bases between them. The germline V gene encodes CDR1 SGHRS and CDR2 YFSETQ. The protocol was immunoSEQ multiplex PCR, while the TCRdb copy is restricted to in-frame clones and leaves out a portion. The sample holds over 50,000 clones, approximately 84% seen once. The V call is TRBV5-1, the J call TRBJ1-4, with a tentative D call TRBD1 (6 bases). This sequence originates from a human donor who received a liver transplant. The sample consisted of CD4+ T cells from blood, taken before liver transplant. For the CDR3, the DNA is TGCGCCAGCAGCTTGGGTCAGGGGAGGCATGAAAAACTGTTTTTT. Translating gives CASSLGQGRHEKLFF. Complete variable domain (other parts from reference TRBV5-1 and TRBJ1-4): KAGVTQTPRYLIKTRGQQVTLSCSPISGHRSVSWYQQTPGQGLQFLFEYFSETQRNKGNFPGRFSGRQFSNSRSEMNVSTLELGDSALYLCASSLGQGRHEKLFFGSGTQLSVL.